This TCR beta chain appears in the sequencing data of a study of blood T cell repertoires in COVID-19. Study details: In each case, the material was cDNA or gDNA derived from T cells, B-cell-depleted T cells, or PBMCs.

Assay used: immunoSEQ multiplex PCR; TCRdb lists only in-frame clones, some missing. Of 45,000 to 50,000 clones in the sample, 75% to 85% were seen once. J was trimmed by 2 bases and V by 1 base; bases with no gene match: 18. Germline V lookup: CDR1 SGHRS, CDR2 YFSETQ. The CDR3 totals 19 residues. The sequence came from a man older than 75 in a cohort sampled during active COVID-19. The specimen sequenced was peripheral blood. The V gene is TRBV5-1, the J gene TRBJ2-7; 7 bases line up with TRBD1. The CDR3 reads CASSLHRSSRDSKTYEQYF. Written as DNA, the CDR3 is TGCGCCAGCAGCTTGCACAGGTCGAGCAGGGACAGCAAAACCTACGAGCAGTACTTC.